Listed below are T cell receptor beta chains from one sample, sequenced in a study of control samples from healthy donors and cancer patients. Profiled with immunoSEQ multiplex PCR; TCRdb holds only in-frame clones, not every one. This sample carries approximately 89,000 clones, more than 75% of them seen once, and the ten largest clones take roughly 2%. Sample: blood. Every receptor here comes from a woman aged 40 to 50 in good health. Both conserved end residues are part of each CDR3. Each record gives: D gene, V gene, clone size, J gene, CDR3 protein, CDR3 DNA. A D gene is named only where the DNA matches it firmly. Some rows have no size entry. The others give once, few or many, or a class for an expanded clone.

D gene: .; V gene: TRBV6-4; clone size: .; J gene: TRBJ1-2; CDR3 protein: CASSDFWGSYGYTF; CDR3 DNA: TGTGCCAGCAGTGACTTCTGGGGGTCCTATGGCTACACCTTC
D gene: TRBD1; V gene: TRBV19; clone size: few; J gene: TRBJ1-5; CDR3 protein: CASSITSGQGAYQPQHF; CDR3 DNA: TGTGCCAGTAGTATAACCTCGGGACAGGGGGCTTACCAGCCCCAGCATTTT
D gene: .; V gene: TRBV5-1; clone size: .; J gene: TRBJ1-1; CDR3 protein: CASSLATTVELTEAFF; CDR3 DNA: TGCGCCAGCAGCTTGGCCACGACAGTGGAGCTCACTGAAGCTTTCTTT
D gene: TRBD2; V gene: TRBV18; clone size: once; J gene: TRBJ2-7; CDR3 protein: CASSPGLVAGPGEQYF; CDR3 DNA: TGTGCCAGCTCACCAGGGTTAGTAGCGGGGCCGGGGGAGCAGTACTTC
D gene: .; V gene: TRBV30; clone size: .; J gene: TRBJ1-3; CDR3 protein: CAWSPLFEWSKYGNTIYF; CDR3 DNA: TGTGCCTGGAGTCCACTTTTTGAGTGGTCCAAATACGGAAACACCATATATTTT
D gene: .; V gene: TRBV11-3; clone size: .; J gene: TRBJ1-1; CDR3 protein: CASSHFRQSAEAFF; CDR3 DNA: TGTGCCAGCAGCCATTTTCGACAGTCCGCTGAAGCTTTCTTT
D gene: .; V gene: TRBV29-1; clone size: .; J gene: TRBJ1-4; CDR3 protein: CSVEIGQGDEKLFF; CDR3 DNA: TGCAGCGTTGAGATCGGGCAGGGTGATGAAAAACTGTTTTTT
D gene: .; V gene: TRBV6-5; clone size: .; J gene: TRBJ1-1; CDR3 protein: CASSYSGEDTEAFF; CDR3 DNA: TGTGCCAGCAGTTACTCGGGGGAGGACACTGAAGCTTTCTTT
D gene: .; V gene: TRBV24-1; clone size: .; J gene: TRBJ2-3; CDR3 protein: CATGEPSTDTQYF; CDR3 DNA: TGTGCCACCGGCGAACCTAGCACAGATACGCAGTATTTT
D gene: TRBD1; V gene: TRBV7-2; clone size: .; J gene: TRBJ1-4; CDR3 protein: CASSSAGTGRGDGEKLFF; CDR3 DNA: TGTGCCAGCAGCTCGGCCGGGACAGGGAGGGGGGATGGTGAAAAACTGTTTTTT
D gene: TRBD1; V gene: TRBV5-1; clone size: .; J gene: TRBJ2-3; CDR3 protein: CASTLGFGQGADTQYF; CDR3 DNA: TGCGCCAGCACCCTAGGGTTCGGACAGGGGGCAGATACGCAGTATTTT
D gene: .; V gene: TRBV18; clone size: .; J gene: TRBJ2-1; CDR3 protein: CASSPGPNEQFF; CDR3 DNA: TGTGCCAGCTCACCTGGGCCAAATGAGCAGTTCTTC
D gene: .; V gene: TRBV7-2; clone size: once; J gene: TRBJ2-3; CDR3 protein: CASSPDYDTQYF; CDR3 DNA: TGTGCCAGCAGCCCCGATTACGATACGCAGTATTTT
D gene: .; V gene: TRBV27; clone size: .; J gene: TRBJ1-5; CDR3 protein: CASSLRGVVGNQPQHF; CDR3 DNA: TGTGCCAGCAGTTTACGGGGGGTTGTGGGCAATCAGCCCCAGCATTTT
D gene: TRBD2; V gene: TRBV7-2; clone size: .; J gene: TRBJ2-5; CDR3 protein: CASSPRTSAGQETQYF; CDR3 DNA: TGTGCCAGCAGCCCGCGGACTAGCGCGGGGCAAGAGACCCAGTACTTC
D gene: TRBD2; V gene: TRBV19; clone size: .; J gene: TRBJ2-1; CDR3 protein: CASSIRGLAGDYNEQFF; CDR3 DNA: TGTGCCAGTAGTATCCGGGGACTAGCGGGGGACTACAATGAGCAGTTCTTC
D gene: TRBD2; V gene: TRBV25-1; clone size: .; J gene: TRBJ2-3; CDR3 protein: CASSTHSGLAGTDTQYF; CDR3 DNA: TGTGCCAGCAGTACCCACTCGGGACTAGCGGGAACAGATACGCAGTATTTT
D gene: TRBD1; V gene: TRBV12-3/TRBV12-4; clone size: .; J gene: TRBJ1-2; CDR3 protein: CASSWTGYGYTF; CDR3 DNA: TGTGCCAGCAGTTGGACAGGCTATGGCTACACCTTC
D gene: .; V gene: TRBV5-1; clone size: .; J gene: TRBJ1-2; CDR3 protein: CASSLIGGPDMRYTF; CDR3 DNA: TGCGCCAGCAGCTTGATCGGGGGGCCAGATATGCGCTACACCTTC
D gene: TRBD2; V gene: TRBV9; clone size: few; J gene: TRBJ2-1; CDR3 protein: CASSVGLAGVGEQFF; CDR3 DNA: TGTGCCAGCAGCGTAGGGCTAGCGGGTGTCGGTGAGCAGTTCTTC
D gene: .; V gene: TRBV6-5; clone size: .; J gene: TRBJ2-7; CDR3 protein: CASSYSAVYEQYF; CDR3 DNA: TGTGCCAGCAGTTACTCGGCAGTCTACGAGCAGTACTTC
D gene: .; V gene: TRBV29-1; clone size: few; J gene: TRBJ1-2; CDR3 protein: CSVEAGNSNYGYTF; CDR3 DNA: TGCAGCGTTGAGGCGGGCAACTCTAACTATGGCTACACCTTC
D gene: .; V gene: TRBV27; clone size: .; J gene: TRBJ2-7; CDR3 protein: CASSLDRRAYEQYF; CDR3 DNA: TGTGCCAGCAGCCTTGACAGAAGAGCCTACGAGCAGTACTTC
D gene: TRBD1; V gene: TRBV7-2; clone size: .; J gene: TRBJ1-2; CDR3 protein: CASSLTTGGSNYGYTF; CDR3 DNA: TGTGCCAGCAGCTTGACGACAGGGGGCAGTAACTATGGCTACACCTTC
D gene: .; V gene: TRBV10-3; clone size: .; J gene: TRBJ2-3; CDR3 protein: CAISESASRSTDTQYF; CDR3 DNA: TGTGCCATCAGTGAGTCGGCTAGCCGAAGCACAGATACGCAGTATTTT
D gene: .; V gene: TRBV19; clone size: once; J gene: TRBJ1-2; CDR3 protein: CASSSARGRLDYGYTF; CDR3 DNA: TGTGCCAGTAGTTCTGCACGAGGGAGGTTGGACTATGGCTACACCTTC
D gene: .; V gene: TRBV19; clone size: .; J gene: TRBJ2-1; CDR3 protein: CASSIVGVTTYNEQFF; CDR3 DNA: TGTGCCAGTAGTATAGTGGGGGTTACAACCTACAATGAGCAGTTCTTC
D gene: .; V gene: TRBV7-9; clone size: once; J gene: TRBJ1-4; CDR3 protein: CASSGDENEKLFF; CDR3 DNA: TGTGCCAGCAGCGGAGACGAAAATGAAAAACTGTTTTTT
D gene: .; V gene: TRBV6-6; clone size: .; J gene: TRBJ2-7; CDR3 protein: CASATGTYEQYF; CDR3 DNA: TGTGCCAGCGCGACAGGAACCTACGAGCAGTACTTC
D gene: TRBD1; V gene: TRBV18; clone size: few; J gene: TRBJ2-1; CDR3 protein: CASSPPTGLGEQFF; CDR3 DNA: TGTGCCAGCTCACCACCGACAGGGTTGGGTGAGCAGTTCTTC
D gene: .; V gene: TRBV20-1; clone size: .; J gene: TRBJ1-3; CDR3 protein: CSARSPDTIYF; CDR3 DNA: TGCAGTGCTAGGTCCCCGGACACCATATATTTT
D gene: .; V gene: TRBV24-1; clone size: .; J gene: TRBJ1-1; CDR3 protein: CATSDLLSGTAFF; CDR3 DNA: TGTGCCACCAGTGATTTGCTATCAGGGACAGCTTTCTTT
D gene: TRBD1; V gene: TRBV7-9; clone size: .; J gene: TRBJ1-6; CDR3 protein: CASSRGQINSPLHF; CDR3 DNA: TGTGCCAGCAGCAGGGGACAGATTAATTCACCCCTCCACTTT
D gene: .; V gene: TRBV23-1; clone size: .; J gene: TRBJ1-1; CDR3 protein: CASAPIVLFNTEAFF; CDR3 DNA: TGCGCCAGCGCCCCCATCGTTCTTTTCAACACTGAAGCTTTCTTT
D gene: TRBD1; V gene: TRBV7-2; clone size: .; J gene: TRBJ2-2; CDR3 protein: CASSLRGQGAGGELFF; CDR3 DNA: TGTGCCAGCAGCTTACGGGGACAGGGGGCTGGCGGGGAGCTGTTTTTT
D gene: .; V gene: TRBV5-5; clone size: .; J gene: TRBJ2-7; CDR3 protein: CASSFGPTGAEQYF; CDR3 DNA: TGTGCCAGCAGCTTTGGGCCAACGGGAGCCGAGCAGTACTTC